This T cell receptor beta chain comes out of a study of T-cell memory formation after mild COVID-19. Regarding the study as a whole: Clones shrinking between day 15 and 85 showed a balanced CD4/CD8 split, and those that grew later tilted toward CD4+. That cross-reactive memory joined was suggested by some responding clones appearing in pre-infection memory.

5'RACE, which relied on constant-segment primers, yielded TCR alpha and TCR beta cDNA libraries carrying sample barcodes and UMIs. TCRdb re-called the 5' RACE reads with MiXCR, one entry per CDR3 protein. In the table there are 250,000 or so distinct CDR3 sequences, about 20% of which are singletons. This clonotype was observed at least ten times. Its cognate antigen is unknown. The sequenced material came from PBMCs or a T cell subset sorted from them (not recorded which). The clonotype comes from a man in his late teens or twenties who had mild COVID-19 (a few samples of this study predate the infection). Cell type and time point are not known.

CDR3 protein: CATSRDPGRETQYF. The CDR3, as DNA: TGTGCCACCAGCAGAGATCCAGGGAGGGAGACCCAGTACTTC. The chain links TRBV15 to TRBJ2-5, with D perhaps matching TRBD2 (6 bases). The CDR3 extends over 14 amino acids. V was cut by 0 bases and J by 5 bases, with 10 bases left in between. From germline, CDR1 is LNHNV and CDR2 YYDKDF (reference sequence).